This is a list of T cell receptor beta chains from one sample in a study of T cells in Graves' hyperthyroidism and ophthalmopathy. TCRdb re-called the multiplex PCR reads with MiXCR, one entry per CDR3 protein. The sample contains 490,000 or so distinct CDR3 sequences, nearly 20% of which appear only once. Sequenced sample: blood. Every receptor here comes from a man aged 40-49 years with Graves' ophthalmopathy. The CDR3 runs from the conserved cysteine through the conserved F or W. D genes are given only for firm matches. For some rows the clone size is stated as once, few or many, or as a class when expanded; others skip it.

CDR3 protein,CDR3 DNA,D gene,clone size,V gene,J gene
CASSSGEYDTQYF,TGTGCCAGCAGCTCAGGGGAGTACGATACGCAGTATTTT,-,few,TRBV11-2,TRBJ2-3
CASSLGAGKTQYF,TGTGCCAGCAGTTTAGGAGCTGGAAAGACCCAGTACTTC,-,many,TRBV28,TRBJ2-5
CASSAGQGAIGELFF,TGTGCCAGCAGCGCAGGACAGGGGGCAATCGGGGAGCTGTTTTTT,TRBD1,few,TRBV5-8,TRBJ2-2
CASSLEGARANYGYTF,TGTGCCAGCAGCTTAGAGGGTGCGAGGGCGAACTATGGCTACACCTTC,-,-,TRBV7-8,TRBJ1-2
CASSALGNSPLHF,TGTGCCAGCAGCGCCCTGGGTAATTCACCCCTCCACTTT,-,-,TRBV9,TRBJ1-6
CASTGTSGPYEQYF,TGTGCCAGCACTGGGACTAGCGGGCCCTACGAGCAGTACTTC,TRBD2,many,TRBV6-1,TRBJ2-7
CASNERGMAYEQYF,TGTGCCAGCAATGAGAGGGGAATGGCATACGAGCAGTACTTC,-,many,TRBV6-1,TRBJ2-7
CARSRQGVNTEAFF,TGTGCCCGATCGAGACAGGGGGTGAACACTGAAGCTTTCTTT,TRBD1,few,TRBV30,TRBJ1-1
CAWKQGYGYTF,TGTGCCTGGAAGCAGGGCTATGGCTACACCTTC,-,many,TRBV30,TRBJ1-2
CASSPWGFPYEQYF,TGTGCCAGCAGCCCGTGGGGGTTCCCTTACGAGCAGTACTTC,-,many,TRBV28,TRBJ2-7
CASSQGTPYTGELFF,TGCGCCAGCAGCCAAGGTACCCCCTACACCGGGGAGCTGTTTTTT,-,few,TRBV4-1,TRBJ2-2
CATSDLGAVDSYEQYF,TGTGCCACCAGTGATTTGGGGGCAGTGGACTCCTACGAGCAGTACTTC,-,-,TRBV24-1,TRBJ2-7
CASSLRAEVQGASGSFRTGELFF,TGTGCCAGCAGCTTACGGGCTGAGGTCCAGGGGGCTAGCGGGAGCTTTAGAACCGGGGAGCTGTTTTTT,TRBD2,many,TRBV7-2,TRBJ2-2
CSASGGRTQYF,TGCAGTGCTAGCGGGGGCCGGACCCAGTACTTC,-,few,TRBV20-1,TRBJ2-5
CSAPPGTSTDTQYF,TGCAGTGCTCCTCCCGGAACTAGCACAGATACGCAGTATTTT,-,-,TRBV20-1,TRBJ2-3
CASSLGQTNTEAFF,TGTGCCAGCAGTTTGGGACAAACCAACACTGAAGCTTTCTTT,-,many,TRBV5-1,TRBJ1-1
CASSEAPRVVRDFSYEQYF,TGTGCCAGCAGTGAAGCGCCGAGGGTTGTCCGTGACTTCTCCTACGAGCAGTACTTC,-,few,TRBV2,TRBJ2-7
CASSLSSGVNNEQFF,TGTGCCAGCAGTTTATCTAGCGGGGTAAACAATGAGCAGTTCTTC,TRBD2,-,TRBV27,TRBJ2-1
CASSPDEQYF,TGTGCCAGCAGCCCCGACGAGCAGTACTTC,-,-,TRBV11-2,TRBJ2-7
CATSRASGTVQYF,TGTGCCACCAGCAGGGCTAGCGGTACGGTGCAGTACTTC,TRBD2,-,TRBV15,TRBJ2-7
CASSLIQGASQPQHF,TGTGCCAGCAGTTTAATACAGGGGGCTAGTCAGCCCCAGCATTTT,TRBD1,few,TRBV28,TRBJ1-5
CASITLAGAYNEQFF,TGTGCCAGCATCACCCTAGCGGGGGCGTACAATGAGCAGTTCTTC,TRBD2,many,TRBV6-1,TRBJ2-1
CSARPSGGSQETQYF,TGCAGTGCTAGGCCCAGCGGGGGTTCCCAAGAGACCCAGTACTTC,TRBD2,-,TRBV20-1,TRBJ2-5
CASSLSRGISDTQYF,TGTGCCAGCAGCCTTTCCAGGGGGATTTCAGATACGCAGTATTTT,TRBD1,-,TRBV11-2,TRBJ2-3
CASSTGANYGYTF,TGTGCCAGCAGCACCGGAGCTAACTATGGCTACACCTTC,-,many,TRBV28,TRBJ1-2
CAWKAGASSGNTIYF,TGTGCCTGGAAAGCAGGAGCGAGCTCTGGAAACACCATATATTTT,-,few,TRBV30,TRBJ1-3
CASSRLTTDTQYF,TGTGCCAGCAGTCGGTTGACCACAGATACGCAGTATTTT,-,-,TRBV12-3/TRBV12-4,TRBJ2-3
CASSLFRGNTGELFF,TGTGCCAGCAGTTTGTTTAGAGGGAACACCGGGGAGCTGTTTTTT,-,many,TRBV28,TRBJ2-2
CSARDGKQFF,TGCAGTGCTAGAGATGGCAAACAGTTCTTC,-,few,TRBV20-1,TRBJ2-1
CASGAAGGRSYEQYF,TGTGCCAGCGGGGCAGCGGGGGGGAGGTCCTACGAGCAGTACTTC,TRBD2,few,TRBV12-3/TRBV12-4,TRBJ2-7
CASSFEGGTYEQYF,TGTGCCAGCAGCTTCGAGGGGGGAACCTACGAGCAGTACTTC,-,many,TRBV11-2,TRBJ2-7
CASSIDRVKDTQYF,TGTGCCAGTAGTATAGACAGGGTCAAAGATACGCAGTATTTT,-,-,TRBV19,TRBJ2-3
CASGYPPTGTSGSHTQYF,TGTGCCAGCGGATACCCCCCTACCGGGACTAGCGGGAGTCATACGCAGTATTTT,TRBD2,-,TRBV11-2,TRBJ2-3
CASSLGAGTTDTQYF,TGTGCCAGCAGCTTAGGGGCAGGGACCACAGATACGCAGTATTTT,-,many,TRBV11-3,TRBJ2-3
CSARGTSGSTGETQYF,TGCAGTGCTAGGGGGACTAGCGGGAGTACGGGCGAGACCCAGTACTTC,TRBD2,many,TRBV20-1,TRBJ2-5
CASSPPGRRTETQYF,TGTGCCAGCTCACCTCCGGGACGGCGGACAGAGACCCAGTACTTC,-,many,TRBV18,TRBJ2-5
CASTFTSGGSSYEQYF,TGTGCCAGCACCTTCACCTCTGGAGGGTCCTCCTACGAGCAGTACTTC,-,-,TRBV6-1,TRBJ2-7
CASSVGFLGQNTEAFF,TGTGCCAGCAGCGTAGGATTTTTGGGGCAGAACACTGAAGCTTTCTTT,-,few,TRBV9,TRBJ1-1
CASSYSGQGADTQYF,TGTGCCAGCAGTTACTCGGGACAGGGGGCCGATACGCAGTATTTT,TRBD1,once,TRBV6-2/TRBV6-3,TRBJ2-3
CASSSQLAGGTGELFF,TGTGCCAGCAGTTCCCAACTAGCGGGAGGAACCGGGGAGCTGTTTTTT,TRBD2,-,TRBV6-1,TRBJ2-2
CASSEWVSNQPQHF,TGTGCCAGCAGTGAGTGGGTTAGCAATCAGCCCCAGCATTTT,-,-,TRBV2,TRBJ1-5
CSARTRTGGASQSPLHF,TGCAGTGCTAGAACGCGGACAGGGGGCGCATCCCAATCACCCCTCCACTTT,TRBD1,few,TRBV20-1,TRBJ1-6
CASSLNPGGEQFF,TGTGCCAGCAGTTTAAACCCCGGGGGTGAGCAGTTCTTC,-,-,TRBV12-3/TRBV12-4,TRBJ2-1
CASSSDRGVSYNEQFF,TGTGCCAGCAGTTCAGACAGGGGGGTCTCCTACAATGAGCAGTTCTTC,TRBD1,-,TRBV27,TRBJ2-1
CASNQGGRTGELFF,TGTGCCAGCAATCAGGGGGGGAGGACCGGGGAGCTGTTTTTT,-,many,TRBV7-2,TRBJ2-2
CASSDPGLSGNTIYF,TGTGCCAGCAGCGATCCGGGACTATCTGGAAACACCATATATTTT,-,-,TRBV4-2,TRBJ1-3
CASSLAGGLTDTQYF,TGTGCCAGCAGCTTAGCGGGGGGGCTCACAGATACGCAGTATTTT,TRBD2,many,TRBV5-1,TRBJ2-3
CSVQPSYSGNTIYF,TGCAGCGTCCAGCCATCTTACTCTGGAAACACCATATATTTT,-,few,TRBV29-1,TRBJ1-3
CASSATGKGQPQHF,TGTGCCAGCAGTGCGACAGGGAAGGGTCAGCCCCAGCATTTT,TRBD1,many,TRBV6-1,TRBJ1-5